Listed here are 14 T cell receptor beta chains from one sample, sequenced in a study of blood T cell repertoires in COVID-19. Only in-frame clones appear in the TCRdb table, and some are missing; sequencing was by immunoSEQ multiplex PCR. The sample lists 80,000 to 100,000 clones, about 90% occurring once. Sequencing was performed on peripheral blood. The receptors shown here come from a human donor with active COVID-19. The donor label of this sample is uncertain.

J is TRBJ2-5 and V is TRBV4-1; 7 nucleotides align to TRBD2. Germline CDR1 is MGHRA and CDR2 is YSYEKL. This CDR3 is built from 16 residues. V shed 2 bases and J 4 bases; nucleotides not matched to a gene: 10. The CDR3 sequence is CASSQSWGLSRETQYF. The CDR3 DNA reads as TGCGCCAGCAGCCAATCTTGGGGACTATCTCGAGAGACCCAGTACTTC.

This chain uses TRBV3-1 (or the pseudogene TRBV3-2) with TRBJ2-1, with D possibly matching TRBD2 (5 bases). Between the trimmed V and J ends, which lost 0 bases and 7 bases, there was a span of 13 bases. CDR1 and CDR2 from the germline V gene are LGHDT and YNNKEL (reference sequence). This CDR3 is built from 15 residues. The CDR3, as DNA: TGTGCCAGCAGCCAAGAACTAGATTTAGTTAATGAGCAGTTCTTC. Amino acid sequence: CASSQELDLVNEQFF.

The V call is TRBV2, the J call TRBJ1-6; maybe TRBD1 (5 bases). Germline V CDR1 and CDR2: SNHLY, FYNNEI. The CDR3 sequence is 13 residues long. Trimming took 4 bases from V and 8 from J, leaving 9 bases between them. The CDR3 DNA reads TGTGCCAGCAGTGTGGGCAGGGATTCACCCCTCCACTTT. It is translated as CASSVGRDSPLHF.

This clone was seen a single time. The J gene is TRBJ1-5, the V gene TRBV5-6, with D maybe TRBD1 (5 bases). CDR3 size: 16 residues. Germline V gene sequence: CDR1 SGHDT, CDR2 YYEEEE. V was shortened by 5 bases and J by 3 bases, with 18 bases between the two germline ends. CDR3 loop: CASRTGGGDYNQPQHF. CDR3 DNA: TGTGCCAGCAGGACCGGCGGGGGGGATTACAATCAGCCCCAGCATTTT.

The chain recombines TRBV10-3 with TRBJ2-7, with 9 bases that match TRBD1. This CDR3 region has 15 residues. Germline V gives CDR1 ENHRY, CDR2 SYGVKD. Trimming removed 4 bases from V and 3 bases from J; junction bases left unmatched: 7. CDR3 loop: CAISGTGTGFYEQYF. The CDR3 nucleotides read TGTGCCATCAGTGGGACCGGGACAGGGTTCTACGAGCAGTACTTC.

The V call is TRBV19, the J call TRBJ2-5; 9 bases map to TRBD1. The germline gives CDR1 LNHDA, CDR2 SQIVND (reference sequence). Trimming cost V 9 bases and J 4 bases; bases outside gene matches: 3. This CDR3 comprises 12 residues. The CDR3 DNA is TGTGCCAGCCGACAGGGGGGAGAGACCCAGTACTTC. Translation: CASRQGGETQYF.

With regard to this clone: This specimen includes other DNA sequences encoding the same CDR3. V and J are TRBV7-3 and TRBJ2-2; D is undetermined. In germline, CDR1 is SGHTA, CDR2 FQGTGA. V lost 4 bases, J lost 5 bases, and 11 bases lay in between. The CDR3 length is 14 residues. The CDR3 nucleotides are TGTGCCAGCAGCTCCAATTCCAGGACCGGGGAGCTGTTTTTT. Amino acid sequence: CASSSNSRTGELFF.

J is TRBJ2-5 and V is TRBV7-2, with 13 nucleotides matching TRBD2. V lost 3 bases to trimming and J lost 4 bases; unmatched junction nucleotides: 2. Germline V lookup: CDR1 SGHTA, CDR2 FQGNSA. The length of the CDR3 is 15 residues. The CDR3, as DNA: TGTGCCAGCAGCTTGACTAGCGGGGGGTTAGAGACCCAGTACTTC. Amino acids: CASSLTSGGLETQYF.

This rearrangement joins TRBV6-7 to TRBJ1-5, with TRBD1 identical over 9 bases. Being an ORF, TRBV6-7 has a function that is uncertain. The length of the CDR3 is 15 residues. Trimming cost V 7 bases and J 5 bases; bases outside gene matches: 9. CDR3 DNA sequence: TGTGCCAGCACCAGACCGGGACAGGGACATCAGCCCCAGCATTTT. Protein sequence: CASTRPGQGHQPQHF.

Here the CDR3 reads CASSEALGGSMNTEAFF. The CDR3 DNA follows: TGTGCCAGCAGTGAAGCGTTGGGGGGATCCATGAACACTGAAGCTTTCTTT. This chain connects TRBV2 to TRBJ1-1, with D perhaps TRBD1 (5 bases). The germline V and J ends were trimmed by 0 bases and 0 bases, with 14 bases remaining between them. Germline CDR1 is SNHLY and CDR2 is FYNNEI. The CDR3 spans 17 residues.

The genes are TRBV7-3 and TRBJ2-3; 9 nucleotides agree with TRBD2. Germline V gene lookup returns CDR1 SGHTA and CDR2 FQGTGA. With V trimmed by 5 bases and J by 1 base, 13 bases remained unmatched. The CDR3 contains 18 residues. DNA of the CDR3: TGTGCCAGCAGCCCGAGGCTTAGCGGGGGCCTCGGCACAGATACGCAGTATTTT. This gives the protein CASSPRLSGGLGTDTQYF.

The chain's CDR3 is CATSDRDRGPETQYF. The CDR3 DNA sequence: TGTGCCACCAGTGACAGGGACAGGGGACCAGAGACCCAGTACTTC. The gene calls are TRBV24-1 and TRBJ2-5, with TRBD1 matching 10 bases. Losses at the gene ends were 4 bases for V and 4 bases for J; bases not matched to a gene: 5. There are 15 residues in the CDR3. CDR1 KGHDR and CDR2 SFDVKD come from the germline V gene.

V and J are TRBV5-1 and TRBJ1-2; 7 nucleotides match TRBD1. This CDR3 is built from 17 residues. J was trimmed by 1 base and V by 8 bases; bases with no gene match: 17. The V gene's germline CDR1 is SGHRS and CDR2 YFSETQ. The CDR3 spells CASTAAVGTELNYGYTF. The CDR3 DNA reads as TGCGCCAGTACCGCAGCGGTGGGGACAGAGCTTAACTATGGCTACACCTTC.

V gene TRBV6-1 combines with J gene TRBJ1-2; TRBD1 aligns across 8 bases. With V trimmed by 1 base and J by 7 bases, 2 bases remained unmatched. From germline, CDR1 is MNHNS and CDR2 SASEGT. The CDR3 runs 13 residues. The CDR3 reads CASSEGQGLGYTF. The CDR3 DNA follows: TGTGCCAGCAGTGAAGGACAGGGGCTTGGCTACACCTTC.